Below, 24 T cell receptor beta chains from the same sample are listed, as sequenced in a study of CD8 T cells in ankylosing spondylitis. Findings and limits, study-wide: For ankylosing spondylitis blood, a TCR beta motif of eight or nine highly homologous variants appeared characteristic.

The antigens for these receptors are not known. One entry per CDR3 protein, called by TCRdb with MiXCR from the 5' RACE reads. The repertoire consists of more than 650,000 distinct CDR3 sequences, with over 9.5% occurring once and the leading ten covering more than 0.5%. Input material: blood, either unsorted or a sorted T cell fraction (not recorded which). These receptors came from a male donor with ankylosing spondylitis.

The chain has TRBV10-1 and TRBJ2-6; 9 bases agree with TRBD1. Germline-derived CDR1 and CDR2 are WNHNN and SYGVQD (reference sequence). The CDR3 extends over 17 amino acids. The ends lost 8 bases at V and 2 bases at J; junction bases unmatched: 10. In nucleotides, the CDR3 is TGCGCCAGCCCAATGGGACAGGGCTACCCTGGGGCCAACGTCCTGACTTTC. It specifies CASPMGQGYPGANVLTF.

The rearrangement joins TRBV20-1 to TRBJ2-1; maybe TRBD2 (6 bases). This CDR3 has 15 residues. With 4 bases removed from V and 6 bases from J, the gap between germline ends came to 19 bases. Germline V lookup: CDR1 DFQATT, CDR2 SNEGSKA (reference sequence). The CDR3 here is CSATDFLQEGNEQFF. CDR3 DNA: TGCAGTGCTACCGATTTTTTGCAGGAGGGCAATGAGCAGTTCTTC.

Ten or more counts support this clonotype. CDR3 residues: CASSQRTGRDYGYTF. For the CDR3, the DNA is TGCGCCAGCAGCCAACGGACAGGGAGGGACTATGGCTACACCTTC. This chain links TRBV4-3 with TRBJ1-2; 8 nucleotides match TRBD1. V gave up 2 bases and J gave up 3 bases; unmatched junction bases: 5. Germline values: CDR1 LGHNA, CDR2 YSLEER. This CDR3 spans 15 amino acids.

The CDR3 protein is CASSYSFSNYNEKLFF. CDR3 nucleotides: TGTGCCAGCAGTTACTCCTTCTCCAACTATAATGAAAAACTGTTTTTT. The chain has TRBV6-5 and TRBJ1-4; D not certain. CDR3 length: 16 residues. V was pared by 0 bases and J by 4 bases, with 12 bases between. Looked up from germline, CDR1 is MNHEY and CDR2 is SVGAGI.

Comments on this clonotype: A read error may explain this, as a much larger clone is one base away. The CDR3 here is CSAGPESGAVGNEQFF. Written as DNA, the CDR3 is TGCAGTGCTGGCCCGGAGAGCGGGGCGGTGGGTAATGAGCAGTTCTTC. The rearrangement links TRBV20-1 to TRBJ2-1, with 7 nucleotides matching TRBD2. This CDR3 comprises 16 residues. Trimming at V came to 5 bases and at J to 7 bases, leaving 17 bases not matched to a gene. Germline V gene sequence: CDR1 DFQATT, CDR2 SNEGSKA (reference sequence).

In this sample, this clonotype turned up a few times. J is TRBJ1-1 and V is TRBV4-3; TRBD1 matches at 8 bases. CDR1 and CDR2 from the germline V gene are LGHNA and YSLEER. The CDR3 loop spans 13 amino acids. V was clipped by 0 bases and J by 13 bases; unmatched bases: 7. CDR3 DNA: TGCGCCAGCAGCCAAGATCTGGAGGGACAGGTTTTCTTT. Translating gives CASSQDLEGQVFF.

V is TRBV7-2 and J is TRBJ2-1; D gene uncertain. Germline values: CDR1 SGHTA, CDR2 FQGNSA. V was pared by 1 base and J by 2 bases, with 9 bases between. This CDR3 spans 15 amino acids. As DNA, the CDR3 is TGTGCCAGCAGCTTAGGCAGGATAACCTACAATGAGCAGTTCTTC. The encoded protein is CASSLGRITYNEQFF.

Turning to this clonotype: One end of the junction does not line up with germline, which may come from a read error. The chain has TRBV7-9 and TRBJ2-3; D remains unclear. CDR1 and CDR2 (germline): SEHNR, FQNEAQ (reference sequence). The CDR3 extends over 9 amino acids. The CDR3 reads CASSFPGSF. CDR3 nucleotides: TGTGCCAGCAGCTTCCCCGGGTCTTTT.

The chain is built from TRBV5-1 and TRBJ1-2; 8 positions match TRBD1. The CDR3 totals 13 residues. The ends lost 3 bases at V and 7 bases at J; junction bases unmatched: 5. CDR1 and CDR2 (germline): SGHRS, YFSETQ. CDR3 residues: CASSWQGAFGYTF. CDR3 DNA: TGCGCCAGCAGCTGGCAGGGGGCGTTTGGCTACACCTTC.

This clonotype was detected only a few times. CDR3 in amino acids: CASSGPQGGYTDTQYF. The CDR3 nucleotides are TGTGCCAGCAGCGGGCCCCAGGGGGGCTACACAGATACGCAGTATTTT. The chain joins TRBV6-2 or TRBV6-3 to TRBJ2-3; a weak D match, TRBD1 (7 bases). CDR3 length: 16 amino acids. Germline CDR1 reads MNHEY; CDR2 reads SVGEGT. With 6 bases removed from V and 2 bases from J, the gap between germline ends came to 18 bases.

V and J are TRBV29-1 and TRBJ2-1; 7 nucleotides line up with TRBD1. Germline values: CDR1 SQVTM, CDR2 ANQGSEA. The trim removed 6 bases at V and 2 bases at J, leaving 4 bases unmatched. The CDR3 is 13 residues long. The CDR3 nucleotides read TGCAGCGTCCGAGGGGGCGCCTACAATGAGCAGTTCTTC. Protein: CSVRGGAYNEQFF.

This clonotype has a count of ten or more. The chain is built from TRBV28 and TRBJ2-1, with 8 nucleotides matching TRBD2. The V and J ends lost 6 bases and 4 bases, in that order; junction bases with no gene match: 11. The CDR3 is 16 residues long. Germline values: CDR1 MDHEN, CDR2 SYDVKM. CDR3 in DNA: TGTGCCAGCAGGGACCCGGGACTAGGTCTTTACAATGAGCAGTTCTTC. Encoded protein: CASRDPGLGLYNEQFF.

This clonotype was detected a few times. This chain uses TRBV7-3 with TRBJ2-7; D unresolved. This CDR3 comprises 15 residues. The V gene lost 2 bases and the J gene lost 2 bases, with 13 bases spanning the gap. From germline, CDR1 is SGHTA and CDR2 FQGTGA. CDR3 in amino acids: CASSLQSGAPYEQYF. The CDR3 DNA reads TGTGCCAGCAGCTTACAGTCTGGAGCACCCTACGAGCAGTACTTC.

The J gene is TRBJ2-1, the V gene TRBV27, with unresolved D. V lost 4 bases and J lost 10, with 14 bases in between. CDR1 is MNHEY and CDR2 is SMNVEV in the germline V gene (reference sequence). The CDR3 sequence is 13 residues long. CDR3: CASSSGRSREQFF. Here the CDR3 DNA reads TGTGCCAGCAGTTCCGGCAGGTCTAGGGAGCAGTTCTTC.

This clonotype was observed a few times. The chain is built from TRBV20-1 and TRBJ2-3; 9 bases are shared with TRBD2. CDR3 length: 14 amino acids. CDR1 is DFQATT and CDR2 is SNEGSKA in the germline V gene (reference sequence). The V segment lost 7 bases and the J segment 4 bases; nucleotides outside the gene matches: 9. CDR3 coding DNA: TGCAGTGTCGTTGGCGGGGGGGCCTCAGATACGCAGTATTTT. Translated, it gives CSVVGGGASDTQYF.

V is TRBV6-2 or TRBV6-3 and J is TRBJ2-5; no firm D call. Per germline, CDR1 MNHEY and CDR2 SVGEGT. The CDR3 consists of 13 residues. V lost 6 bases and J lost 5, with 13 bases in between. This CDR3 reads CASSDQGRETQYF. The CDR3 DNA sequence: TGTGCCAGCAGCGACCAAGGGCGGGAGACCCAGTACTTC.

This chain uses TRBV20-1 with TRBJ2-1, with TRBD1 as a possible D gene (5 bases). This CDR3 is built from 13 residues. Looked up from germline, CDR1 is DFQATT and CDR2 is SNEGSKA (reference sequence). V was trimmed by 4 bases and J by 2 bases, leaving 9 bases between them. CDR3 protein: CSATLGAYNEQFF. The CDR3 DNA is TGCAGTGCTACGCTAGGGGCCTACAATGAGCAGTTCTTC.

The chain couples TRBV9 to TRBJ1-6, with D unresolved. Trimming shortened V by 0 bases and J by 2 bases, and 3 bases separated the two germline ends. In germline, CDR1 is SGDLS, CDR2 YYNGEE. The CDR3 contains 14 residues. CDR3 in amino acids: CASSVAPYNSPLHF. The CDR3 nucleotides are TGTGCCAGCAGCGTAGCTCCCTATAATTCACCCCTCCACTTT.

The CDR3 loop is CASGQGGGNTEAFF. The CDR3 coding sequence is TGTGCCAGTGGACAGGGGGGGGGGAACACTGAAGCTTTCTTT. The chain has TRBV6-1 and TRBJ1-1; 10 bases fit TRBD1. Germline values: CDR1 MNHNS, CDR2 SASEGT. J was trimmed by 1 base and V by 9 bases; bases with no gene match: 5. The CDR3 is 14 residues long.

This clonotype was seen repeatedly, ten times or more. This sequence joins TRBV7-2 and TRBJ1-2; no definite D call. The ends were cut back, 4 bases at V and 5 bases at J, with 11 bases in the middle. The CDR3 covers 13 residues. Germline CDR1 reads SGHTA; CDR2 reads FQGNSA. CDR3 DNA: TGTGCCAGCAGCTCATACGGACGGTATGGCTACACCTTC. Translating gives CASSSYGRYGYTF.

This clonotype was detected a few times. The V and J genes are TRBV4-3 and TRBJ1-6; D unclear. V was pared by 0 bases and J by 10 bases, with 13 bases between. The CDR3 extends over 15 amino acids. Germline V gives CDR1 LGHNA, CDR2 YSLEER. This CDR3 reads CASSQDPRTDSPLHF. For the CDR3, the DNA is TGCGCCAGCAGCCAAGATCCCCGAACCGACTCACCCCTCCACTTT.

Ten or more counts support this clonotype. V gene TRBV7-2 combines with J gene TRBJ2-3; TRBD2 agrees at 10 bases. Germline V gene lookup returns CDR1 SGHTA and CDR2 FQGNSA. The CDR3 length is 13 residues. J lost 8 bases, V lost 8 bases, and 7 bases had no gene match. The CDR3 loop reads CASLRQREGTQYF. The CDR3 bases are TGTGCCAGCCTCCGGCAGCGGGAGGGTACGCAGTATTTT. The full variable domain, rest sourced from reference TRBV7-2 and TRBJ2-3, is GAGVSQSPSNKVTEKGKDVELRCDPISGHTALYWYRQSLGQGLEFLIYFQGNSAPDKSGLPSDRFSAERTGGSVSTLTIQRTQQEDSAVYLCASLRQREGTQYFGPGTRLTVL.

This clonotype was seen repeatedly, ten times or more. The J gene is TRBJ2-1, the V gene TRBV29-1, with a weak D call TRBD2 (6 bases). The V gene's germline CDR1 is SQVTM and CDR2 ANQGSEA. The germline V and J ends were trimmed by 4 bases and 2 bases, with 12 bases remaining between them. CDR3 length: 14 amino acids. CDR3 amino acids: CSVVGGIPYNEQFF. CDR3 sequence (DNA): TGCAGCGTTGTGGGCGGGATTCCCTACAATGAGCAGTTCTTC.

The rearrangement links TRBV6-5 to TRBJ2-2; no definite D call. The CDR3 has 15 amino acids. Trimming left V 0 bases short and J 3 bases short, with 8 bases between. CDR1 and CDR2 from the germline V gene are MNHEY and SVGAGI. The CDR3 loop reads CASSYSLGYTGELFF. CDR3 bases: TGTGCCAGCAGTTACTCGCTCGGATACACCGGGGAGCTGTTTTTT.